The clone carrying this T cell receptor beta chain has a single count. The target antigen is unknown. One entry per CDR3 protein, called by TCRdb with MiXCR from the 5' RACE reads. The data contain around 300,000 distinct CDR3 sequences, around 19% of them singletons. The source of the sample is a study of T-cell memory formation after mild COVID-19. Study findings and constraints: Clones shrinking between day 15 and 85 showed a balanced CD4/CD8 split, and those that grew later tilted toward CD4+. Contracting CD4+ clones were located mainly in CM and EM, and CD8+ clones in EMRA. Detection of some responders pre-infection suggested pre-existing cross-reactive memory T cells participated.

This CDR3 comprises 15 residues. Germline CDR1 and CDR2: SGHRS and YFSETQ. The V end was cut by 2 bases, the J end by 2 bases, with 14 bases between. The receptor comes from a man between 18 and 29 years old who had mild COVID-19 (a few samples of this study predate the infection). Cell type and time point are not known. Material: PBMCs or a T cell subset sorted from them (not recorded which). This chain joins TRBV5-1 and TRBJ2-7, with D perhaps given as TRBD1 or TRBD2 (5 bases each). CDR3 amino acids: CASSFGAGTPYEQYF. The CDR3 nucleotides read TGCGCCAGCAGCTTCGGGGCAGGGACGCCCTACGAGCAGTACTTC. Together with reference TRBV5-1 and TRBJ2-7, the CDR3 gives the full variable domain: KAGVTQTPRYLIKTRGQQVTLSCSPISGHRSVSWYQQTPGQGLQFLFEYFSETQRNKGNFPGRFSGRQFSNSRSEMNVSTLELGDSALYLCASSFGAGTPYEQYFGPGTRLTVT.